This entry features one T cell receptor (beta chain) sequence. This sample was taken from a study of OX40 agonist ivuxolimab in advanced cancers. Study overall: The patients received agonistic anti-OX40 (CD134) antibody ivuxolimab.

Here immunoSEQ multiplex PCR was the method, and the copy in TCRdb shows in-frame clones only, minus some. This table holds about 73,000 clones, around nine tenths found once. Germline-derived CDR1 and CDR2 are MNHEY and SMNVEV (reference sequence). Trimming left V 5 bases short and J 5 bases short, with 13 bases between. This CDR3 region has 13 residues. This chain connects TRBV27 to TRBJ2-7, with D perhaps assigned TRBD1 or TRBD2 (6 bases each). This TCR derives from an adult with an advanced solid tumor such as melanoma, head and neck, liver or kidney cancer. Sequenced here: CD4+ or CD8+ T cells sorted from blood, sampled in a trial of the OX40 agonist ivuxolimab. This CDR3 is CASSLWGANEQYF. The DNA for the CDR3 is TGTGCCAGCAGTCTCTGGGGGGCTAACGAGCAGTACTTC.